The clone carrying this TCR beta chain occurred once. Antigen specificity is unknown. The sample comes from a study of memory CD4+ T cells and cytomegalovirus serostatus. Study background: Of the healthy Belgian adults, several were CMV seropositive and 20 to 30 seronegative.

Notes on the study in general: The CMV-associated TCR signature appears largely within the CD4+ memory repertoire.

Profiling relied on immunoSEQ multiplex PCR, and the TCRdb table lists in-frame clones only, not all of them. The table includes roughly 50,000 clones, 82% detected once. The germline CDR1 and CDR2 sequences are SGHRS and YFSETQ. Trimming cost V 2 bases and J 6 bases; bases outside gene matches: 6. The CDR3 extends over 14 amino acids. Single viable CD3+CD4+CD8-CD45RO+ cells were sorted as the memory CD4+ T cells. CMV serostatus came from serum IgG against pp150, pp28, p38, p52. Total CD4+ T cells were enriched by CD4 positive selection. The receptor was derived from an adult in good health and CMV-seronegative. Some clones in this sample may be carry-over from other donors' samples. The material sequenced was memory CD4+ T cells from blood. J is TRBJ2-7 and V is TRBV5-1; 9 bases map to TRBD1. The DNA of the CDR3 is TGCGCCAGCAGCTTCTCCGGGACAGGGACCGAGCAGTACTTC. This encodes CASSFSGTGTEQYF.